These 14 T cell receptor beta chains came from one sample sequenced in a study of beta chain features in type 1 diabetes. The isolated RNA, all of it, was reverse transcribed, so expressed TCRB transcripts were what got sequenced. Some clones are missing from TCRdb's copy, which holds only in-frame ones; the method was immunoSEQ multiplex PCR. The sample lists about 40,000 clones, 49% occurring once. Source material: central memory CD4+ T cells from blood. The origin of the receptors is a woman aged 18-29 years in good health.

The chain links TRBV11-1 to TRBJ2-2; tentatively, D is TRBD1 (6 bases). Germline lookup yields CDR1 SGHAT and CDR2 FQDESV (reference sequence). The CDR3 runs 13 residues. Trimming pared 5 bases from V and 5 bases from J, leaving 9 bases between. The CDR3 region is CASSPRGTGELFF. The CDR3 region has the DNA TGTGCCAGCAGCCCCAGGGGTACCGGGGAGCTGTTTTTT.

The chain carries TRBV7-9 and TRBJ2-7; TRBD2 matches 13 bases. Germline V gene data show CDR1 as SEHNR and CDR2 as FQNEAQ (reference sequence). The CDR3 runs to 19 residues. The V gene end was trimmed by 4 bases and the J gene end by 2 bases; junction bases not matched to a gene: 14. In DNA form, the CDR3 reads TGTGCCAGCAGCTCCGTCCCGGGACTAGCGGGACGTACAACCTACGAGCAGTACTTC. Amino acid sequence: CASSSVPGLAGRTTYEQYF.

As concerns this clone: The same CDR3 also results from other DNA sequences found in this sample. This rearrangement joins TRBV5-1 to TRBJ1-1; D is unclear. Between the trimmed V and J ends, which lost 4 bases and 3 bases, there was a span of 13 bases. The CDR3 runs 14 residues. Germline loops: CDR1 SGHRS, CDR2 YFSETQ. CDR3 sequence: CASSLGNGDTEAFF. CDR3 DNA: TGCGCCAGCAGCCTGGGAAACGGGGACACTGAAGCTTTCTTT. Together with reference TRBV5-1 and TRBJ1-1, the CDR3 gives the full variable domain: KAGVTQTPRYLIKTRGQQVTLSCSPISGHRSVSWYQQTPGQGLQFLFEYFSETQRNKGNFPGRFSGRQFSNSRSEMNVSTLELGDSALYLCASSLGNGDTEAFFGQGTRLTVV.

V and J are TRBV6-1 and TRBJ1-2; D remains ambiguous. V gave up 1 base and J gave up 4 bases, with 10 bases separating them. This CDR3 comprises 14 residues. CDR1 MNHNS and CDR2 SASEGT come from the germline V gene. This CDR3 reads CASSEGGPAYGYTF. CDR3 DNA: TGTGCCAGCAGTGAAGGCGGGCCAGCCTATGGCTACACCTTC.

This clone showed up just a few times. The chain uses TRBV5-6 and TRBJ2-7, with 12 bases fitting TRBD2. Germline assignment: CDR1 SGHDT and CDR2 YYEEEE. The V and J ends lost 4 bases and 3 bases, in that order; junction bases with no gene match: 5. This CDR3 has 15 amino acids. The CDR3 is CASSLGTSGFYEQYF. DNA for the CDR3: TGTGCCAGCAGCCTAGGGACTAGCGGGTTCTACGAGCAGTACTTC. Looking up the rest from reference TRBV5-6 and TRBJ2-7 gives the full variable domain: DAGVTQSPTHLIKTRGQQVTLRCSPKSGHDTVSWYQQALGQGPQFIFQYYEEEERQRGNFPDRFSGHQFPNYSSELNVNALLLGDSALYLCASSLGTSGFYEQYFGPGTRLTVT.

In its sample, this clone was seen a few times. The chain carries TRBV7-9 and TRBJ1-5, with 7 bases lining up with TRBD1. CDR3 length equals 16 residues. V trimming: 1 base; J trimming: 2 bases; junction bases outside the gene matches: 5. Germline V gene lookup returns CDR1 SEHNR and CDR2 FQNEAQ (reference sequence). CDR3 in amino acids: CASSLGDRVGNQPQHF. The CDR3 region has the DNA TGTGCCAGCAGCTTAGGAGACAGGGTTGGCAATCAGCCCCAGCATTTT. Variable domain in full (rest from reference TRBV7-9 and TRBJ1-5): DTGVSQNPRHKITKRGQNVTFRCDPISEHNRLYWYRQTLGQGPEFLTYFQNEAQLEKSRLLSDRFSAERPKGSFSTLEIQRTEQGDSAMYLCASSLGDRVGNQPQHFGDGTRLSIL.

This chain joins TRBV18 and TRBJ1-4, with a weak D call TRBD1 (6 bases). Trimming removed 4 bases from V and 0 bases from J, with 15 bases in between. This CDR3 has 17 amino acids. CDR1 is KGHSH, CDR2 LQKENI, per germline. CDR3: CASSQNGRQATNEKLFF. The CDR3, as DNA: TGTGCCAGCTCACAAAACGGACGACAGGCAACTAATGAAAAACTGTTTTTT.

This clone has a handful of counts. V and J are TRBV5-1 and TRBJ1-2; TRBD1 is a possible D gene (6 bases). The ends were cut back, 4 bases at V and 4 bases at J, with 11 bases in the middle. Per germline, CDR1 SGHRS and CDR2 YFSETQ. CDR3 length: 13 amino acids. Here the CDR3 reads CASSTRQAYGYTF. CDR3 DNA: TGCGCCAGCAGCACTCGACAGGCCTATGGCTACACCTTC.

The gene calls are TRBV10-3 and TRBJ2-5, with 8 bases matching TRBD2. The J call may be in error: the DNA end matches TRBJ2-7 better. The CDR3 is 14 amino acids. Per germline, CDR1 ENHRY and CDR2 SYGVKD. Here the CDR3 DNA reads TGTGCCATCAGGCCGGGTTCGGGGGGGTTCGAGCAGTACTTC. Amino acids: CAIRPGSGGFEQYF.

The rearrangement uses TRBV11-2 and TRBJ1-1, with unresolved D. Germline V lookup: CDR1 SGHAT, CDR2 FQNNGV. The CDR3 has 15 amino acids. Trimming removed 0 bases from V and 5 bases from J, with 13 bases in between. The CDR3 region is CASSLDSGISTEAFF. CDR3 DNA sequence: TGTGCCAGCAGCTTAGATTCCGGGATTTCTACTGAAGCTTTCTTT.

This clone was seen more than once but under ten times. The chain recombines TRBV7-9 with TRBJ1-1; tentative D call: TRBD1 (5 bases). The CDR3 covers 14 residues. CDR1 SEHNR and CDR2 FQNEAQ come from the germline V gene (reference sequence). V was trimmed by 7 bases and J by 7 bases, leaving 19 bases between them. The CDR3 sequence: CASTIFESGGEAFF. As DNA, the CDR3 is TGTGCCAGCACCATATTCGAGTCGGGGGGTGAAGCTTTCTTT.

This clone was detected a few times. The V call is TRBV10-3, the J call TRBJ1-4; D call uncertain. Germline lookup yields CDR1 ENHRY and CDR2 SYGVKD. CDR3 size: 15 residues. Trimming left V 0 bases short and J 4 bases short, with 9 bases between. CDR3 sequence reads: CAISESRQDNEKLFF. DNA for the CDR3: TGTGCCATCAGTGAGTCAAGACAAGATAATGAAAAACTGTTTTTT.

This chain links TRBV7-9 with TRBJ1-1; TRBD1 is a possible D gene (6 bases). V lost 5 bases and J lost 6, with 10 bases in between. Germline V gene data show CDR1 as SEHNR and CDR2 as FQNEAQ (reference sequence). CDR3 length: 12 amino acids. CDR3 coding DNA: TGTGCCAGCAGCCGGACAGAACCTGAAGCTTTCTTT. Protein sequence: CASSRTEPEAFF. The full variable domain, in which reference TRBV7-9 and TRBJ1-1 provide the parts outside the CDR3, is DTGVSQNPRHKITKRGQNVTFRCDPISEHNRLYWYRQTLGQGPEFLTYFQNEAQLEKSRLLSDRFSAERPKGSFSTLEIQRTEQGDSAMYLCASSRTEPEAFFGQGTRLTVV.

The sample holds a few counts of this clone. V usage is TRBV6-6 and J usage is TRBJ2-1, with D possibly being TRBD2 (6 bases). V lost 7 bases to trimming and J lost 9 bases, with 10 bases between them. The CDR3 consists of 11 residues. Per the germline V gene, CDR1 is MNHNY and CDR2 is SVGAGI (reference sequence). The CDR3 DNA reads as TGTGCCAGCACCCTGGGGGGTGAGCAGTTCTTC. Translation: CASTLGGEQFF.